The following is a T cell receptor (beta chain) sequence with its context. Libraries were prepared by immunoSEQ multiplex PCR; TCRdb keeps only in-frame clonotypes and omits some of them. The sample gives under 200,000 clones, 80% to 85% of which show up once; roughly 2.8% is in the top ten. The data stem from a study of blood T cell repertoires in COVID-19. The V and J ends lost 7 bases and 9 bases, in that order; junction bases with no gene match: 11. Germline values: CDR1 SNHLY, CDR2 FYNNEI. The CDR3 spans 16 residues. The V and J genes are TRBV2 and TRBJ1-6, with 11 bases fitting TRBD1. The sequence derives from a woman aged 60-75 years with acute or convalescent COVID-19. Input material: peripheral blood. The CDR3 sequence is CASIKESGQGGSPLHF. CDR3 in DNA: TGTGCCAGCATCAAAGAGTCGGGACAGGGGGGTTCACCCCTCCACTTT.